These 30 T cell receptor beta chains were sequenced from one sample in a study of shared clonotypes between healthy human individuals. Measured with immunoSEQ multiplex PCR; TCRdb has only the in-frame clones, and not every one. Of nearly 500,000 clones in the sample, 76% were seen once. Sequences were obtained from PBMCs. These receptors were taken from a woman aged 40 to 50 in good health. Some clones in this sample may be carry-over from other donors' samples.

V gene TRBV6-1 combines with J gene TRBJ2-2; 7 bases line up with TRBD1. J gave up 0 bases and V 2 bases, and 6 bases lay outside the gene matches. The CDR3 has 17 residues. The germline gives CDR1 MNHNS, CDR2 SASEGT. The DNA of the CDR3 is TGTGCCAGCAGTGAATCGCTAGGGGGCGCGAACACCGGGGAGCTGTTTTTT. Protein product: CASSESLGGANTGELFF.

This clone was recorded once. The J gene is TRBJ1-5, the V gene TRBV4-2, with D maybe TRBD1 (5 bases). The length of the CDR3 is 14 residues. V lost 2 bases, J lost 5 bases, and 10 bases lay in between. CDR1 LGHNA and CDR2 YNFKEQ come from the germline V gene. CDR3 loop: CASSQIGTYQPQHF. CDR3 in DNA: TGTGCCAGCAGCCAAATCGGGACCTATCAGCCCCAGCATTTT.

This clone was recorded a few times. The chain employs TRBV19 and TRBJ1-2; 10 bases map to TRBD1. CDR1 and CDR2 from the germline V gene are LNHDA and SQIVND (reference sequence). The CDR3 is 17 amino acids. Trimming removed 5 bases from V and 3 bases from J; junction bases left unmatched: 12. The CDR3 DNA follows: TGTGCCAGTAGTCCGGGTGCCCGGGACAGGGGCCACTATGGCTACACCTTC. It translates to CASSPGARDRGHYGYTF. Variable domain in full (rest from reference TRBV19 and TRBJ1-2): DGGITQSPKYLFRKEGQNVTLSCEQNLNHDAMYWYRQDPGQGLRLIYYSQIVNDFQKGDIAEGYSVSREKKESFPLTVTSAQKNPTAFYLCASSPGARDRGHYGYTFGSGTRLTVV.

The chain joins TRBV27 to TRBJ2-1; 9 bases line up with TRBD1. Unmatched junction bases numbered 3, after V lost 5 bases and J lost 4 bases. Germline lookup yields CDR1 MNHEY and CDR2 SMNVEV (reference sequence). CDR3 length: 14 residues. For the CDR3, the DNA is TGTGCCAGCAGTCTGGACAGGGGATACAATGAGCAGTTCTTC. The encoded protein is CASSLDRGYNEQFF.

This clone was observed a single time. This rearrangement joins TRBV4-1 to TRBJ2-7; 8 bases match TRBD2. This CDR3 is 16 amino acids long. Germline V lookup: CDR1 MGHRA, CDR2 YSYEKL. V lost 0 bases, J lost 5 bases, and 9 bases stayed unmatched. Written as DNA, the CDR3 is TGCGCCAGCAGCCAAGATTGGCGGGAGGATACCCACGAGCAGTACTTC. Protein product: CASSQDWREDTHEQYF.

This clone was found once. The chain joins TRBV4-2 to TRBJ2-7, with 7 bases matching TRBD2. This CDR3 region has 16 residues. V shed 0 bases, J shed 2 bases, and the junction held 7 bases outside the gene matches. The germline V gene encodes CDR1 LGHNA and CDR2 YNFKEQ. DNA for the CDR3: TGTGCCAGCAGCCAAGAAGGGAGCGGGAAGACCTACGAGCAGTACTTC. Translation: CASSQEGSGKTYEQYF.

This clone was detected a few times. J is TRBJ2-3 and V is TRBV5-1; D gene unclear. V was clipped by 7 bases and J by 1 base, with 16 bases between them. Germline values: CDR1 SGHRS, CDR2 YFSETQ. There are 15 residues in the CDR3. The DNA of the CDR3 is TGCGCCAGCGGAACATGGTCAGAAGGCACAGATACGCAGTATTTT. Translation gives CASGTWSEGTDTQYF.

V usage is TRBV27 and J usage is TRBJ2-7; no definite D call. V was pared by 6 bases and J by 2 bases, with 11 bases between. Germline assignment: CDR1 MNHEY and CDR2 SMNVEV (reference sequence). The CDR3 consists of 13 residues. CDR3 region: CASSPGPTYEQYF. The CDR3 region has the DNA TGTGCCAGCAGCCCCGGCCCGACCTACGAGCAGTACTTC.

This chain joins TRBV28 and TRBJ2-7; 9 bases are shared with TRBD1. This CDR3 region has 15 residues. Losses at the gene ends were 5 bases for V and 7 bases for J; bases not matched to a gene: 12. The germline CDR1 and CDR2 sequences are MDHEN and SYDVKM. CDR3 nucleotide sequence: TGTGCCAGCAGTGGGACAGGGCTGATAGAGGGGGAGCAGTACTTC. Its protein is CASSGTGLIEGEQYF.

Details on this clone: The same CDR3 is also encoded by other DNA sequences in this sample. The V gene is TRBV4-2, the J gene TRBJ2-2; TRBD2 matches 8 bases. Germline V lookup: CDR1 LGHNA, CDR2 YNFKEQ. This CDR3 comprises 16 residues. Unmatched junction bases numbered 6, after V lost 1 base and J lost 5 bases. The DNA of the CDR3 is TGTGCCAGCAGCCAAGGGGGTTTAGCGGGGACCGGGGAGCTGTTTTTT. It encodes CASSQGGLAGTGELFF.

This clone was seen just once. The chain is built from TRBV14 and TRBJ2-5, with D perhaps TRBD1 or TRBD2 (5 bases each). Germline assignment: CDR1 SGHDN and CDR2 FVKESK. Trimming cost V 0 bases and J 10 bases, with 9 bases left between them. The CDR3 is 12 amino acids. CDR3 protein: CASSQDWGFQYF. CDR3 DNA sequence: TGTGCCAGCAGCCAAGATTGGGGGTTCCAGTACTTC.

The chain uses TRBV19 and TRBJ1-1, with unresolved D. V lost 3 bases, J lost 7 bases, and 9 bases lay in between. Germline CDR1 LNHDA, CDR2 SQIVND (reference sequence). This CDR3 is 12 amino acids long. The CDR3 coding sequence is TGTGCCAGTAGTATTGGACGTATTGAAGCTTTCTTT. It codes for CASSIGRIEAFF. The whole variable domain, filled in from reference TRBV19 and TRBJ1-1, reads DGGITQSPKYLFRKEGQNVTLSCEQNLNHDAMYWYRQDPGQGLRLIYYSQIVNDFQKGDIAEGYSVSREKKESFPLTVTSAQKNPTAFYLCASSIGRIEAFFGQGTRLTVV.

This chain links TRBV29-1 with TRBJ2-2; no clear D gene. Trimming left V 7 bases short and J 5 bases short, with 20 bases between. The length of the CDR3 is 15 residues. CDR1 is SQVTM, CDR2 ANQGSEA, per germline. CDR3 sequence: CSAMKGARTTGELFF. Written as DNA, the CDR3 is TGCAGCGCCATGAAGGGTGCGAGAACGACCGGGGAGCTGTTTTTT.

The genes are TRBV5-6 and TRBJ1-1; D possibly corresponds to TRBD1 (5 bases). The CDR3 sequence is 13 residues long. The V gene lost 2 bases and the J gene lost 4 bases, with 9 bases spanning the gap. Germline V gene lookup returns CDR1 SGHDT and CDR2 YYEEEE. CDR3 sequence (DNA): TGTGCCAGCAGCTTACAAGGGGCCACTGAAGCTTTCTTT. This encodes CASSLQGATEAFF.

This chain links TRBV6-1 with TRBJ2-3; 12 nucleotides agree with TRBD2. V shed 2 bases, J shed 2 bases, and the junction held 2 bases outside the gene matches. The CDR3 totals 16 residues. Germline CDR1 reads MNHNS; CDR2 reads SASEGT. The CDR3 coding sequence is TGTGCCAGCAGTGAACTAGCGGGAGGGGCCACAGATACGCAGTATTTT. This gives the protein CASSELAGGATDTQYF.

This clone was recorded once. The genes are TRBV9 and TRBJ1-2, with TRBD1 identical over 8 bases. Looked up from germline, CDR1 is SGDLS and CDR2 is YYNGEE. CDR3 length equals 15 residues. V gave up 0 bases and J gave up 4 bases; unmatched junction bases: 5. CDR3 sequence: CASSVARTGIYGYTF. The DNA for the CDR3 is TGTGCCAGCAGCGTAGCCCGGACAGGGATCTATGGCTACACCTTC.

This rearrangement joins TRBV5-6 to TRBJ1-2; no definite D call. The V gene lost 3 bases and the J gene lost 6 bases, with 18 bases spanning the gap. The CDR3 extends over 15 amino acids. Looked up from germline, CDR1 is SGHDT and CDR2 is YYEEEE. CDR3 sequence (DNA): TGTGCCAGCAGCTATCTGGGCAGTAAATCGGATGGCTACACCTTC. Encoded protein: CASSYLGSKSDGYTF. Together with reference TRBV5-6 and TRBJ1-2, the CDR3 gives the full variable domain: DAGVTQSPTHLIKTRGQQVTLRCSPKSGHDTVSWYQQALGQGPQFIFQYYEEEERQRGNFPDRFSGHQFPNYSSELNVNALLLGDSALYLCASSYLGSKSDGYTFGSGTRLTVV.

V is TRBV29-1 and J is TRBJ2-1; the D gene is possibly TRBD1 (6 bases). The germline V and J ends were trimmed by 8 bases and 9 bases, with 20 bases remaining between them. Germline values: CDR1 SQVTM, CDR2 ANQGSEA. The CDR3 sequence is 13 residues long. Written as DNA, the CDR3 is TGCAGCCATCTTAAGCTGGGGGCAGGTGAGCAGTTCTTC. This sequence encodes CSHLKLGAGEQFF.

V usage is TRBV7-9 and J usage is TRBJ2-1; D is perhaps TRBD2 (5 bases). The germline V and J ends were trimmed by 0 bases and 9 bases, with 9 bases remaining between them. CDR3 length: 13 residues. CDR1 and CDR2 from the germline V gene are SEHNR and FQNEAQ (reference sequence). The CDR3 reads CASSLAGRAEQFF. The CDR3 DNA reads as TGTGCCAGCAGCTTAGCTGGGCGGGCTGAGCAGTTCTTC.

The chain carries TRBV19 and TRBJ1-2; 9 nucleotides align to TRBD1. With 3 bases clipped from V and 3 bases from J, the junction kept 5 bases outside the gene matches. This CDR3 has 15 residues. Germline values: CDR1 LNHDA, CDR2 SQIVND (reference sequence). CDR3 in amino acids: CASSMPGQGDYGYTF. DNA for the CDR3: TGTGCCAGTAGTATGCCGGGACAGGGTGACTATGGCTACACCTTC.

The chain has TRBV14 and TRBJ2-5, with D possibly TRBD2 on 5 matching bases. V dropped 8 bases and J dropped 5 bases, with 15 bases sitting between them. Germline V CDR1 and CDR2: SGHDN, FVKESK. CDR3 length: 13 amino acids. CDR3 DNA: TGTGCCAGCCAACAAGTGGGCGGGGAGACCCAGTACTTC. This translates into CASQQVGGETQYF.

The chain employs TRBV28 and TRBJ1-2, with 10 bases fitting TRBD1. V gave up 2 bases and J gave up 4 bases; unmatched junction bases: 7. CDR3 length equals 16 residues. The germline CDR1 and CDR2 sequences are MDHEN and SYDVKM. The CDR3 region is CASSLGTGEILYGYTF. The CDR3, as DNA: TGTGCCAGCAGTTTAGGGACAGGGGAGATTCTCTATGGCTACACCTTC.

The chain carries TRBV5-5 and TRBJ2-7; no clear D. Trimming cost V 0 bases and J 3 bases, with 4 bases left between them. Germline loops: CDR1 SGHKS, CDR2 YYEKEE (reference sequence). There are 12 residues in the CDR3. The CDR3 region has the DNA TGTGCCAGCAGCTTGGCAAACTACGAGCAGTACTTC. Its translation: CASSLANYEQYF.

A few counts support this clone. The chain couples TRBV15 to TRBJ2-1; no reliable D call. This CDR3 region has 15 residues. Trimming pared 0 bases from V and 2 bases from J, leaving 8 bases between. The germline V gene encodes CDR1 LNHNV and CDR2 YYDKDF (reference sequence). CDR3 nucleotide sequence: TGTGCCACCAGCAGAGATCTCGACCCCTACAATGAGCAGTTCTTC. It is translated as CATSRDLDPYNEQFF.

The chain recombines TRBV7-9 with TRBJ2-1, with a weak D call TRBD2 (6 bases). CDR3 length: 15 residues. The V and J ends lost 2 bases and 12 bases respectively, with 20 bases between them. The germline CDR1 and CDR2 sequences are SEHNR and FQNEAQ (reference sequence). The CDR3 spells CASSLYGSRGLTQFF. In DNA, the CDR3 is TGTGCCAGCAGCTTATACGGGAGTCGGGGTTTAACGCAGTTCTTC.

The V and J genes are TRBV5-4 and TRBJ2-7; 8 nucleotides agree with TRBD2. Germline V gives CDR1 SGHNT, CDR2 YYREEE (reference sequence). The CDR3 loop spans 14 amino acids. Germline trimming cut 4 bases from V and 5 bases from J; bases unmatched to any gene: 8. The DNA of the CDR3 is TGTGCCAGCAGCGGCGGGGGGCGAGCTAACGAGCAGTACTTC. Protein product: CASSGGGRANEQYF.

The V gene is TRBV18, the J gene TRBJ1-1; no reliable D call. The CDR3 covers 15 residues. Germline V lookup: CDR1 KGHSH, CDR2 LQKENI. Trimming pared 3 bases from V and 0 bases from J, leaving 11 bases between. CDR3 sequence: CASSPSPSVNTEAFF. CDR3 sequence (DNA): TGTGCCAGCTCACCCTCACCTTCGGTGAACACTGAAGCTTTCTTT.

The rearrangement uses TRBV27 and TRBJ2-3; D is perhaps TRBD2 (5 bases). Germline CDR1 MNHEY, CDR2 SMNVEV (reference sequence). Trimming shortened V by 3 bases and J by 5 bases, and 9 bases separated the two germline ends. The CDR3 extends over 13 amino acids. In DNA, the CDR3 is TGTGCCAGCAGTTTCCAACTAGGAGATACGCAGTATTTT. The encoded protein is CASSFQLGDTQYF.

The chain has TRBV9 and TRBJ1-3; TRBD1 aligns across 9 bases. J lost 4 bases, V lost 2 bases, and 7 bases had no gene match. The CDR3 has 16 residues. Germline values: CDR1 SGDLS, CDR2 YYNGEE. CDR3 amino acids: CASSVNTGTGGNTIYF. DNA for the CDR3: TGTGCCAGCAGCGTTAACACAGGGACAGGGGGAAACACCATATATTTT.

In DNA form, the CDR3 reads TGTGCCAGCAGCTTATTTGGGGACTCTGGAAACACCATATATTTT. Translated, it gives CASSLFGDSGNTIYF. V is TRBV7-9 and J is TRBJ1-3; D gene unclear. CDR3 length: 15 amino acids. CDR1 is SEHNR, CDR2 FQNEAQ, per germline (reference sequence). V shed 2 bases and J shed 0 bases, with 8 bases lying between them.